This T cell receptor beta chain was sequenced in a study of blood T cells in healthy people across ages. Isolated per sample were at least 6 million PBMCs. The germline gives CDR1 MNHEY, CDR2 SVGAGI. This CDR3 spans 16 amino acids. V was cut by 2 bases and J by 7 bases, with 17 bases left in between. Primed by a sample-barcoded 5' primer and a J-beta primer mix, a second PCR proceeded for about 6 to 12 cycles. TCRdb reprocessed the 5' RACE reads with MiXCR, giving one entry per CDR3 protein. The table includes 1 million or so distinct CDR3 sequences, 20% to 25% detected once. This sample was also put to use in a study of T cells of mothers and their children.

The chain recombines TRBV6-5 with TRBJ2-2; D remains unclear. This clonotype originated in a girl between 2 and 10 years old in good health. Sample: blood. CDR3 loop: CASSYEAPPDGGELFF. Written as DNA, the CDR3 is TGTGCCAGCAGTTACGAGGCCCCGCCAGATGGCGGGGAGCTGTTTTTT.